This is a list of T cell receptor beta chains from one sample in a study of shared clonotypes between healthy human individuals. The assay was immunoSEQ multiplex PCR, and TCRdb's table has in-frame clones only and misses some. Of approximately 510,000 clones listed, approximately 79% are singletons. Source material: PBMCs. These receptors were collected from a middle-aged woman in good health. Some clones in this sample may be carry-over from other donors' samples. Each CDR3 is given with its conserved first and last residue. D genes are given only for firm matches. Only part of the rows carry a size: once, few, many, or a class if the clone is expanded.

d_call	v_call	clone_size	j_call	cdr3_aa	cdr3_nt
NA	TRBV11-3	NA	TRBJ2-6	CASSFVLSGANVLTF	TGTGCCAGCAGCTTTGTGCTATCTGGGGCCAACGTCCTGACTTTC
NA	TRBV30	few	TRBJ1-2	CAWRETGGYTF	TGTGCCTGGAGGGAAACAGGGGGCTACACCTTC
TRBD2	TRBV7-2	NA	TRBJ2-5	CASSLGLAGSQETQYF	TGTGCCAGCAGCTTAGGACTAGCGGGAAGCCAAGAGACCCAGTACTTC
NA	TRBV5-6	NA	TRBJ1-3	CASSLPMTVSGNTIYF	TGTGCCAGCAGCTTGCCGATGACCGTCTCTGGAAACACCATATATTTT
TRBD1	TRBV7-8	NA	TRBJ2-7	CASRATGFYEQYF	TGTGCCAGCAGGGCGACAGGGTTCTACGAGCAGTACTTC
TRBD2	TRBV10-2	few	TRBJ2-3	CASSPRTSGSSYGTDTQYF	TGCGCCAGCAGTCCTAGGACTAGCGGGAGCAGTTACGGTACAGATACGCAGTATTTT
TRBD2	TRBV7-8	once	TRBJ2-5	CASSFGMGLAGFQETQYF	TGTGCCAGCAGCTTCGGGATGGGACTAGCGGGCTTCCAAGAGACCCAGTACTTC
NA	TRBV25-1	NA	TRBJ2-7	CASSRESDEQYF	TGTGCCAGCAGCAGGGAGTCGGACGAGCAGTACTTC
NA	TRBV2	once	TRBJ2-6	CASSEFTAGANVLTF	TGTGCCAGCAGTGAGTTTACCGCTGGGGCCAACGTCCTGACTTTC
NA	TRBV20-1	NA	TRBJ2-3	CSARRSVTQYF	TGCAGTGCTCGCCGGTCGGTAACGCAGTATTTT
TRBD1	TRBV6-1	NA	TRBJ1-4	CASSAGTGILKLFF	TGTGCCAGCAGTGCCGGGACAGGGATCCTTAAACTGTTTTTT
NA	TRBV27	NA	TRBJ2-1	CASSSLWPAGQFF	TGTGCCAGCAGTTCATTGTGGCCGGCAGGGCAGTTCTTC
TRBD1	TRBV4-3	NA	TRBJ2-3	CASSQDMGQGGTQYF	TGCGCCAGCAGCCAAGACATGGGACAGGGAGGTACGCAGTATTTT
TRBD1	TRBV20-1	NA	TRBJ2-3	CSAGDRGSQYF	TGCAGTGCGGGTGACAGGGGATCGCAGTATTTT
NA	TRBV29-1	once	TRBJ2-5	CSVGTAETQYF	TGCAGCGTTGGGACAGCCGAGACCCAGTACTTC
NA	TRBV6-4	many	TRBJ2-3	CASSDGLASTDTQYF	TGTGCCAGCAGTGACGGGCTAGCCAGCACAGATACGCAGTATTTT
NA	TRBV7-2	few	TRBJ2-7	CASSQGLSGLRAEQYF	TGCGCCAGCAGCCAGGGATTATCGGGACTCCGGGCCGAGCAGTACTTC
NA	TRBV4-3	NA	TRBJ2-7	CASSQVYGDSYEQYF	TGCGCCAGCAGCCAAGTGTACGGGGACTCCTACGAGCAGTACTTC
NA	TRBV5-1	NA	TRBJ2-3	CASSLGASQTDTQYF	TGCGCCAGCAGCTTGGGGGCGTCTCAAACAGATACGCAGTATTTT
NA	TRBV4-3	NA	TRBJ2-2	CASSQTLGSSGELFF	TGCGCCAGCAGCCAAACCCTCGGGAGTTCCGGGGAGCTGTTTTTT
NA	TRBV27	NA	TRBJ1-1	CASTTGIMTHMNTEAFF	TGTGCCAGCACCACAGGAATCATGACCCACATGAACACTGAAGCTTTCTTT
NA	TRBV7-2	NA	TRBJ1-1	CASSFRAGVGTEAFF	TGTGCCAGCAGCTTCCGAGCGGGGGTCGGCACTGAAGCTTTCTTT
NA	TRBV28	NA	TRBJ1-2	CASSSDSYGYTF	TGTGCCAGCAGTTCCGACAGCTATGGCTACACCTTC
NA	TRBV29-1	once	TRBJ2-1	CSVTVPTDNEQFF	TGCAGCGTTACGGTACCAACAGACAATGAGCAGTTCTTC
NA	TRBV5-5	NA	TRBJ2-3	CASSLAQGTDTQYF	TGTGCCAGCAGCTTGGCACAGGGCACAGATACGCAGTATTTT
NA	TRBV19	NA	TRBJ2-2	CASSIGLNTGELFF	TGTGCCAGTAGTATAGGTCTAAACACCGGGGAGCTGTTTTTT
TRBD1	TRBV6-1	NA	TRBJ2-1	CASSTGTGPHNEQFF	TGTGCCAGCAGCACAGGGACAGGGCCCCACAATGAGCAGTTCTTC
TRBD1	TRBV23-1	NA	TRBJ2-7	CASSHPGQDSYEQYF	TGCGCCAGCAGTCACCCGGGACAGGACTCCTACGAGCAGTACTTC
NA	TRBV5-1	NA	TRBJ2-3	CASSLGLTADTQYF	TGCGCCAGCAGCTTGGGACTGACGGCAGATACGCAGTATTTT
TRBD2	TRBV10-1	NA	TRBJ2-7	CASSAGGPYEQYF	TGCGCCAGCAGTGCGGGAGGGCCCTACGAGCAGTACTTC
NA	TRBV6-1	NA	TRBJ1-2	CASTRDRGGYTF	TGTGCCAGCACCCGGGACCGAGGCGGCTACACCTTC
NA	TRBV7-2	NA	TRBJ2-1	CASSLGPTRYSYNEQFF	TGTGCCAGCAGCTTAGGACCCACTAGATACTCCTACAATGAGCAGTTCTTC
NA	TRBV7-2	NA	TRBJ1-3	CASSLSITAGNTIYF	TGTGCCAGCAGCTTAAGTATAACTGCTGGAAACACCATATATTTT
NA	TRBV19	NA	TRBJ1-5	CASSVDRGGNQPQHF	TGTGCCAGTAGTGTAGACCGGGGAGGCAATCAGCCCCAGCATTTT
NA	TRBV7-2	NA	TRBJ1-5	CASSPQISNQPQHF	TGCGCCAGCAGCCCCCAGATTAGCAATCAGCCCCAGCATTTT
TRBD1	TRBV7-3	NA	TRBJ1-1	CASSLDRYNTEAFF	TGTGCCAGCAGCTTGGACAGGTATAACACTGAAGCTTTCTTT
NA	TRBV7-8	NA	TRBJ2-1	CASRLTRSNEQFF	TGTGCCAGCAGATTAACCAGATCCAATGAGCAGTTCTTC
TRBD2	TRBV7-9	few	TRBJ2-3	CATHLTGVMLAGALDTQYF	TGTGCCACCCACCTAACCGGGGTCATGCTGGCGGGAGCGTTAGATACGCAGTATTTT
NA	TRBV7-3	NA	TRBJ2-3	CASSPANTDTQYF	TGTGCCAGCAGCCCGGCCAACACAGATACGCAGTATTTT
TRBD2	TRBV6-4	NA	TRBJ2-1	CASSDWAGGGEQFF	TGTGCCAGCAGTGACTGGGCGGGGGGCGGTGAGCAGTTCTTC
NA	TRBV4-1	NA	TRBJ2-4	CASSQGEGSGNIQYF	TGCGCCAGCAGCCAAGGAGAAGGGTCTGGAAACATTCAGTACTTC
TRBD1	TRBV7-6	NA	TRBJ2-2	CASSPRDRVQSGELFF	TGTGCCAGCAGCCCCCGGGACAGGGTACAGTCCGGGGAGCTGTTTTTT
NA	TRBV5-1	NA	TRBJ2-3	CAIWIVTQYF	TGCGCCATCTGGATAGTAACGCAGTATTTT
NA	TRBV2	NA	TRBJ2-6	CASGRSSGANVLTF	TGTGCCAGCGGCAGAAGCTCTGGGGCCAACGTCCTGACTTTC
TRBD1	TRBV19	NA	TRBJ1-1	CASSSDREDLAFF	TGTGCCAGTAGTTCGGACAGGGAGGATCTAGCTTTCTTT
NA	TRBV29-1	NA	TRBJ2-1	CSVEAEDRPYNEQFF	TGCAGCGTTGAGGCGGAAGACAGGCCCTACAATGAGCAGTTCTTC
TRBD1	TRBV7-3	NA	TRBJ2-5	CASSPGGAGETQYF	TGTGCCAGCAGCCCAGGGGGCGCTGGGGAGACCCAGTACTTC
NA	TRBV30	NA	TRBJ2-7	CAWARRSYEQYF	TGTGCCTGGGCCCGAAGGTCCTACGAGCAGTACTTC
TRBD1	TRBV18	NA	TRBJ2-2	CASSPPGQRATGELFF	TGTGCCAGCTCACCACCGGGACAGAGAGCCACCGGGGAGCTGTTTTTT
NA	TRBV14	NA	TRBJ2-3	CASSPYGWGDTQYF	TGTGCCAGCAGCCCTTACGGTTGGGGTGATACGCAGTATTTT
TRBD1	TRBV27	NA	TRBJ2-5	CATGGWDRGKETQYF	TGTGCCACCGGAGGTTGGGACAGGGGAAAAGAGACCCAGTACTTC
NA	TRBV5-1	NA	TRBJ2-2	CASSQTGRTGELFF	TGCGCCAGCAGCCAGACTGGCCGGACCGGGGAGCTGTTTTTT
NA	TRBV6-1	once	TRBJ2-7	CASRPQPGLRYEQYF	TGTGCCAGCAGACCTCAACCGGGACTGCGCTACGAGCAGTACTTC
TRBD2	TRBV11-3	NA	TRBJ2-1	CASSFGRTSGIYNEQFF	TGTGCCAGCAGCTTCGGAAGGACTAGCGGGATTTACAATGAGCAGTTCTTC
NA	TRBV27	NA	TRBJ1-2	CAVRTVGTSSYTF	TGTGCCGTCCGGACGGTCGGTACGTCGAGCTACACCTTC
TRBD1	TRBV10-3	once	TRBJ2-7	CAMAQGVPYEQYF	TGTGCCATGGCCCAGGGGGTCCCCTACGAGCAGTACTTC
TRBD2	TRBV7-9	once	TRBJ2-1	CASSSSGGGEQFF	TGTGCCAGCAGCTCCTCGGGAGGTGGTGAGCAGTTCTTC